This is a list of T cell receptor beta chains from one sample in a study of CD8 T cells in ankylosing spondylitis. From the 5' RACE reads, TCRdb called clonotypes with MiXCR, one entry per CDR3 protein. The data contain over 20,000 distinct CDR3 sequences, 17% of them singletons. Sequenced: blood. Source of these receptors: a male donor with ankylosing spondylitis or in good health (not recorded which). Each CDR3 is given with its conserved first and last residue. Fields, in order: CDR3 protein, CDR3 DNA, D gene, clone size, J gene, V gene. A D gene is named only where the DNA matches it firmly. A clone size is listed for some rows: how often the clone was seen (once, few, many), or a class if it is expanded.

CASSRRDPNTGELFF	TGTGCCAGCAGCCGAAGGGACCCCAACACCGGGGAGCTGTTTTTT	-	-	TRBJ2-2	TRBV7-2
CSVDASGSTEQFF	TGCAGCGTTGATGCTAGCGGGAGCACGGAGCAGTTCTTC	TRBD2	-	TRBJ2-1	TRBV29-1
CSARSPSLGRYTGELFF	TGCAGTGCTAGAAGTCCCTCCTTAGGACGTTACACCGGGGAGCTGTTTTTT	-	-	TRBJ2-2	TRBV20-1
CASSYSPQGHFYEQSF	TGTGCCAGCAGTTACTCTCCCCAGGGACATTTTTATGAGCAGTCCTTC	-	-	TRBJ2-1	TRBV6-2/TRBV6-3
CASSYSRNSNQPQHF	TGTGCCAGCAGTTATAGTCGGAATAGCAATCAGCCCCAGCATTTT	-	-	TRBJ1-5	TRBV6-2/TRBV6-3
CASSQQPNTGELFF	TGTGCCAGCAGCCAACAGCCGAACACCGGGGAGCTGTTTTTT	-	many	TRBJ2-2	TRBV12-3/TRBV12-4
CSASVPSETQYF	TGCAGTGCTAGTGTCCCTTCGGAGACCCAGTACTTC	-	many	TRBJ2-5	TRBV20-1
CASSSSSGRRLTDTQYF	TGTGCCAGCAGCTCCTCTAGCGGCCGCCGCCTCACAGATACGCAGTATTTT	TRBD2	many	TRBJ2-3	TRBV7-2
CASSAHLRGVATDPRNQPQHF	TGTGCCAGCAGCGCACATCTGCGGGGAGTCGCGACCGACCCACGCAATCAGCCCCAGCATTTT	-	many	TRBJ1-5	TRBV7-2
CASSLEGRGSTEAFF	TGCGCCAGCAGCTTGGAAGGCAGGGGAAGTACTGAAGCTTTCTTT	-	-	TRBJ1-1	TRBV5-1
CASRPPAGDPTGELFF	TGTGCCAGCAGGCCCCCAGCGGGAGACCCCACCGGGGAGCTGTTTTTT	TRBD2	few	TRBJ2-2	TRBV7-2
CSVERGIGTNEKLFF	TGCAGCGTTGAGCGGGGTATTGGAACTAATGAAAAACTGTTTTTT	-	once	TRBJ1-4	TRBV29-1
CATGDSTVNTGELFF	TGTGCCACCGGGGACTCGACAGTCAACACCGGGGAGCTGTTTTTT	-	-	TRBJ2-2	TRBV7-9
CASSYLVGTQYF	TGTGCCAGCAGCTACCTAGTGGGTACGCAGTATTTT	-	-	TRBJ2-3	TRBV7-9
CASSKGGGWSQETQYF	TGTGCCAGCAGTAAGGGGGGGGGATGGAGTCAAGAGACCCAGTACTTC	-	many	TRBJ2-5	TRBV28
CASSLAPQRSQPQHF	TGTGCCAGCAGCCTTGCCCCACAGCGGAGTCAGCCCCAGCATTTT	-	-	TRBJ1-5	TRBV28
CASSPRTSGQNIQYF	TGTGCCAGCAGCCCCCGGACTAGCGGGCAAAACATTCAGTACTTC	TRBD2	-	TRBJ2-4	TRBV9
CSARAGGGKTGDTQYF	TGCAGTGCCCGGGCTGGCGGGGGGAAGACCGGGGATACGCAGTATTTT	TRBD2	many	TRBJ2-3	TRBV20-1
CASSFDRGNEQYF	TGTGCCAGCAGCTTCGACAGGGGTAACGAGCAGTACTTC	TRBD1	many	TRBJ2-7	TRBV7-2
CASSPGTTTGELFF	TGTGCCAGCAGTCCCGGGACGACCACCGGGGAGCTGTTTTTT	-	many	TRBJ2-2	TRBV12-3/TRBV12-4